Listed below are T cell receptor beta chains from one sample, sequenced in a study of circulating tumor DNA in untreated peripheral T-cell lymphoma. Produced via immunoSEQ multiplex PCR; TCRdb's table is partial and in-frame only. The table includes about 2,500 clones, around 55% detected once. The specimen was tumor tissue. The receptor set was obtained from a human donor with peripheral T-cell lymphoma. Both conserved end residues are part of each CDR3. Fields, in order: V gene, clone size, CDR3 length, D gene, J gene, CDR3 protein, CDR3 DNA. A D gene is named only where the DNA matches it firmly. Size values are once, few and many counts, or a class for expanded clones, and some rows have none.

V: TRBV29-1
size: -
length: 12
D: -
J: TRBJ2-7
CDR3: CSVVGRTYEQYF
DNA: TGCAGCGTTGTGGGCCGGACCTACGAGCAGTACTTC

V: TRBV6-8
size: -
length: 14
D: -
J: TRBJ1-4
CDR3: CASSYRGTNEKLFF
DNA: TGTGCCAGCAGTTACCGGGGAACTAATGAAAAACTGTTTTTT

V: TRBV6-4
size: -
length: 16
D: TRBD1
J: TRBJ1-5
CDR3: CASSRGQGVNNQPQHF
DNA: TGTGCCAGCAGCCGCGGACAGGGAGTGAACAATCAGCCCCAGCATTTT

V: TRBV6-8
size: once
length: 15
D: TRBD1
J: TRBJ2-3
CDR3: CASRRDRDGTDTQYF
DNA: TGTGCCAGCAGACGTGACAGGGACGGCACAGATACGCAGTATTTT

V: TRBV6-8
size: -
length: 18
D: -
J: TRBJ1-3
CDR3: CASSYSDAGTQPGNTIYF
DNA: TGTGCCAGCAGTTACTCCGACGCCGGGACTCAGCCTGGAAACACCATATATTTT

V: TRBV22-1
size: -
length: 14
D: -
J: TRBJ2-5
CDR3: CASSVRAAQETQYF
DNA: TGTGCCAGCAGTGTCCGAGCGGCCCAAGAGACCCAGTACTTC

V: TRBV30
size: few
length: 15
D: -
J: TRBJ1-2
CDR3: CAWSSWGGRDYGYTF
DNA: TGTGCCTGGAGCTCCTGGGGGGGTCGAGACTATGGCTACACCTTC

V: TRBV28
size: few
length: 16
D: -
J: TRBJ1-1
CDR3: CASSLRRTIMNTEAFF
DNA: TGTGCCAGCAGTTTAAGGAGGACAATCATGAACACTGAAGCTTTCTTT

V: TRBV6-8
size: few
length: 12
D: TRBD1
J: TRBJ1-4
CDR3: CASRTGSEKLFF
DNA: TGTGCCAGCAGGACAGGGAGTGAAAAACTGTTTTTT

V: TRBV6-8
size: -
length: 13
D: -
J: TRBJ1-3
CDR3: CASRNHAGNTIYF
DNA: TGTGCCAGCAGAAACCACGCCGGAAACACCATATATTTT

V: TRBV10-2
size: -
length: 14
D: -
J: TRBJ1-4
CDR3: CASQAGGGNEKLFF
DNA: TGCGCCTCCCAAGCGGGGGGCGGCAATGAAAAACTGTTTTTT

V: TRBV6-8
size: -
length: 14
D: -
J: TRBJ2-3
CDR3: CASSFQGFTDTQYF
DNA: TGTGCCAGCAGTTTCCAGGGTTTCACAGATACGCAGTATTTT

V: TRBV5-1
size: -
length: 14
D: -
J: TRBJ1-4
CDR3: CASSLDDTGEKLFF
DNA: TGCGCCAGCAGCTTGGACGATACGGGTGAAAAACTGTTTTTT

V: TRBV25-1
size: few
length: 16
D: TRBD1
J: TRBJ1-3
CDR3: CASSAPGTGEWNTIYF
DNA: TGTGCCAGCAGTGCCCCAGGGACAGGGGAATGGAACACCATATATTTT

V: TRBV29-1
size: -
length: 15
D: -
J: TRBJ2-5
CDR3: CSVPPALRHQGTQYF
DNA: TGCAGCGTTCCCCCGGCCCTGAGGCATCAGGGGACCCAGTACTTC

V: TRBV6-8
size: -
length: 16
D: -
J: TRBJ1-1
CDR3: CATLGRGGNLPSEAFF
DNA: TGTGCCACACTAGGCCGGGGGGGGAACCTGCCCTCTGAAGCTTTCTTT

V: TRBV14
size: -
length: 15
D: -
J: TRBJ2-3
CDR3: CASSPGLTITDTQYF
DNA: TGTGCCAGCAGCCCGGGACTGACAATCACAGATACGCAGTATTTT

V: TRBV11-3
size: medium-sized
length: 16
D: -
J: TRBJ1-1
CDR3: CASSLEQAIMNTEAFF
DNA: TGTGCCAGCAGCTTGGAACAGGCTATAATGAACACTGAAGCTTTCTTT

V: TRBV9
size: -
length: 17
D: -
J: TRBJ1-2
CDR3: CASSVRPSSGSNYGYTF
DNA: TGTGCCAGCAGCGTGCGCCCTTCAAGTGGGTCTAACTATGGCTACACCTTC

V: TRBV6-8
size: -
length: 12
D: -
J: TRBJ1-1
CDR3: CASSPSGVGAFF
DNA: TGTGCCAGCAGTCCAAGTGGGGTGGGAGCTTTCTTT

V: TRBV30
size: -
length: 15
D: -
J: TRBJ1-3
CDR3: CAWSLTASAGNTIYF
DNA: TGTGCCTGGAGTTTGACAGCCTCAGCTGGAAACACCATATATTTT

V: TRBV2
size: few
length: 15
D: -
J: TRBJ2-4
CDR3: CASSEGEMTKNIQYF
DNA: TGTGCCAGCTCTGAAGGGGAAATGACCAAAAACATTCAGTACTTC

V: TRBV25-1
size: once
length: 13
D: -
J: TRBJ1-2
CDR3: CASSRTANYGYTF
DNA: TGTGCCAGCAGCAGGACAGCTAACTATGGCTACACCTTC

V: TRBV12-5
size: -
length: 12
D: -
J: TRBJ1-1
CDR3: CASTVGNTEAFF
DNA: TGTGCCAGTACGGTCGGGAACACTGAAGCTTTCTTT

V: TRBV10-2
size: -
length: 12
D: -
J: TRBJ2-7
CDR3: CASRGQTYEQYF
DNA: TGCGCCAGCAGGGGCCAAACCTACGAGCAGTACTTC

V: TRBV11-3
size: -
length: 20
D: TRBD2
J: TRBJ2-1
CDR3: CASSRASHSGGLAGGNEQFF
DNA: TGTGCCAGCAGCCGAGCCTCGCATAGCGGGGGGCTCGCCGGGGGGAATGAGCAGTTCTTC

V: TRBV19
size: -
length: 12
D: -
J: TRBJ2-1
CDR3: CASATGLNEQFF
DNA: TGTGCCAGCGCTACAGGGTTAAATGAGCAGTTCTTC

V: TRBV28
size: -
length: 13
D: -
J: TRBJ1-2
CDR3: CASSAPPGFGYTF
DNA: TGTGCCAGCAGTGCCCCACCAGGGTTTGGCTACACCTTC

V: TRBV7-6
size: -
length: 17
D: TRBD2
J: TRBJ2-3
CDR3: CASSLGLAGLSTDTQYF
DNA: TGTGCCAGCAGCTTAGGGCTAGCGGGGTTGAGCACAGATACGCAGTATTTT

V: TRBV11-3
size: -
length: 14
D: -
J: TRBJ1-6
CDR3: CASSLGAADYPLHF
DNA: TGTGCCAGCAGCTTGGGAGCAGCCGATTATCCCCTCCACTTT

V: TRBV30
size: -
length: 13
D: -
J: TRBJ2-1
CDR3: CAWSLGSYNEQFF
DNA: TGTGCCTGGAGTCTGGGGTCCTACAATGAGCAGTTCTTC